This T cell receptor beta chain was sequenced during a study of blood T cell repertoires in COVID-19. Per the authors' pipeline: Reference gene primers were amplified, and this amplification served to estimate nucleated cell counts. Here immunoSEQ multiplex PCR was the method, and the copy in TCRdb shows in-frame clones only, minus some. Clone size and V and J calls were adopted from that table, with D and trimming inferred from the DNA. The sample includes under 150,000 clones, less than 90% of them seen just once. V lost 3 bases, J lost 7 bases, and 10 bases lay in between. CDR1 is LGHDT, CDR2 YNNKEL, per germline (reference sequence). The CDR3 sequence is 12 residues long.

The sample was peripheral blood. This receptor was obtained from a human donor in a cohort sampled during active COVID-19. The chain employs TRBV3-1 (or the pseudogene TRBV3-2) and TRBJ2-7; perhaps TRBD1 as D (6 bases). CDR3 protein: CASSQMDREQYF. The DNA of the CDR3 is TGTGCCAGCAGCCAGATGGACAGAGAGCAGTACTTC.